The rows below give T cell receptor beta chains drawn from one sample of a study of blood T cell repertoires in COVID-19. The data were produced by immunoSEQ multiplex PCR, yet TCRdb's version contains in-frame clones alone and is incomplete. The profile shows tens of thousands of clones, 90% of them singletons. Sequencing was performed on peripheral blood. The receptors were sampled from a human donor in a cohort sampled during active COVID-19. Each CDR3 is given with its conserved first and last residue. A D gene is named only where the DNA matches it firmly. Clone size, where shown, is once, few, many, or a class for clones that have expanded.

V	J	D	size	CDR3	DNA
TRBV19	TRBJ2-2	TRBD2	-	CASSISGRVDTGELFF	TGTGCCAGTAGTATAAGCGGGAGGGTCGACACCGGGGAGCTGTTTTTT
TRBV9	TRBJ2-2	-	-	CASAGSDTGELFF	TGTGCCAGCGCAGGGTCGGACACCGGGGAGCTGTTTTTT
TRBV19	TRBJ2-7	TRBD1	-	CASGVPGQGLSSEQYF	TGTGCCAGTGGGGTACCTGGACAGGGCTTATCGAGCGAGCAGTACTTC
TRBV18	TRBJ2-7	TRBD2	-	CASSPGLAGLPEGREQYF	TGTGCCAGCTCACCGGGACTAGCGGGACTTCCTGAGGGCCGCGAGCAGTACTTC
TRBV27	TRBJ1-2	-	-	CASRAPGYGYGYTF	TGTGCCAGCAGGGCTCCAGGGTACGGCTATGGCTACACCTTC
TRBV5-1	TRBJ1-4	TRBD1	-	CASSLGRGPTNEKLFF	TGCGCCAGCAGCCTCGGGAGGGGGCCCACTAATGAAAAACTGTTTTTT
TRBV2	TRBJ1-1	-	-	CASSEAARNTEAFF	TGTGCCAGCAGTGAAGCGGCCAGGAACACTGAAGCTTTCTTT
TRBV6-5	TRBJ2-7	-	-	CASSRTDRSEQYF	TGTGCCAGCAGCCGGACCGACAGGAGCGAGCAGTACTTC
TRBV18	TRBJ1-2	TRBD1	-	CASSPDRNYGYTF	TGTGCCAGCTCACCGGACAGGAACTATGGCTACACCTTC
TRBV11-3	TRBJ2-7	-	-	CASSPGTHEQYF	TGTGCCAGCAGCCCGGGAACACACGAGCAGTACTTC
TRBV19	TRBJ2-7	-	-	CASSMTSTHEQYF	TGTGCCAGTAGTATGACTAGTACCCACGAGCAGTACTTC
TRBV3-1/TRBV3-2	TRBJ2-7	-	-	CASSQRDRPGDEQYF	TGTGCCAGCAGCCAACGGGACAGACCGGGGGACGAGCAGTACTTC
TRBV19	TRBJ2-3	-	-	CASSIGSGGLTDTQYF	TGTGCCAGTAGTATAGGATCGGGGGGCCTAACTGATACGCAGTATTTT
TRBV7-9	TRBJ2-2	-	-	CASSSWTGTTANTGELFF	TGTGCCAGCAGCTCCTGGACCGGGACAACCGCGAACACCGGGGAGCTGTTTTTT
TRBV5-1	TRBJ1-1	-	once	CASSLSQTEAFF	TGCGCCAGCAGCTTAAGTCAGACTGAAGCTTTCTTT
TRBV5-4	TRBJ2-1	TRBD2	-	CASSSSGSSYNEQFF	TGTGCCAGCAGCAGTAGCGGGAGTTCCTACAATGAGCAGTTCTTC
TRBV5-1	TRBJ2-4	-	-	CASTAESGAVGIQYF	TGCGCCAGCACGGCGGAATCAGGGGCCGTAGGCATTCAGTACTTC
TRBV18	TRBJ1-5	TRBD1	-	CASSGQGGYSNQPQHF	TGTGCCAGCTCCGGACAGGGAGGCTATAGCAATCAGCCCCAGCATTTT
TRBV9	TRBJ2-2	TRBD2	few	CASSGEGTRDTGELFF	TGTGCCAGCAGCGGGGAAGGGACTAGAGACACCGGGGAGCTGTTTTTT
TRBV6-1	TRBJ1-5	-	-	CASSEAGAGNQPQHF	TGTGCCAGCAGTGAGGCGGGGGCGGGCAATCAGCCCCAGCATTTT
TRBV5-1	TRBJ1-2	TRBD1	-	CASSIGQGDYGYTF	TGCGCCAGCAGCATTGGACAGGGGGACTATGGCTACACCTTC
TRBV3-1/TRBV3-2	TRBJ1-2	TRBD1	-	CASSHQGGGYTF	TGTGCCAGCAGCCACCAGGGGGGTGGCTACACCTTC
TRBV7-9	TRBJ2-7	-	few	CASSPQYTYSYEQYF	TGTGCCAGCAGCCCACAGTATACCTACTCCTACGAGCAGTACTTC
TRBV19	TRBJ2-1	TRBD2	-	CASSVTSGRPSYNEQFF	TGTGCCAGTAGCGTGACTAGCGGGAGGCCCTCCTACAATGAGCAGTTCTTC
TRBV7-9	TRBJ1-1	-	once	CASSLSESMNTEAFF	TGTGCCAGCAGCTTAAGTGAGTCAATGAACACTGAAGCTTTCTTT
TRBV29-1	TRBJ1-5	TRBD1	-	CSVVDRGNQPQHF	TGCAGCGTTGTAGACAGGGGTAATCAGCCCCAGCATTTT